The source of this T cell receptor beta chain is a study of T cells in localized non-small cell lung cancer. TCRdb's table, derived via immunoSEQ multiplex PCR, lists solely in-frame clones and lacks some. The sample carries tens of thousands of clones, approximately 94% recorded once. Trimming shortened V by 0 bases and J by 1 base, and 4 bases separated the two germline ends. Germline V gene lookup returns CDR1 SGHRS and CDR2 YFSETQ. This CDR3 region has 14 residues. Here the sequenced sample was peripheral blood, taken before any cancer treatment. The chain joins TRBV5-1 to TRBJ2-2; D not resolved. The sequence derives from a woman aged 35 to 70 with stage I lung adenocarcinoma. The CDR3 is CASSLEGNTGELFF. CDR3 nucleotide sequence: TGCGCCAGCAGCTTGGAAGGGAACACCGGGGAGCTGTTTTTT.